What follows describes a single T cell receptor (beta chain). TCRdb's table, derived via immunoSEQ multiplex PCR, lists solely in-frame clones and lacks some. The profile covers some 68,000 clones, with 85% to 90% appearing a single time and 2.7% taken by the ten largest. The CDR3 sequence is 16 residues long. The data were taken from a study of blood T cell repertoires in COVID-19. This TCR derives from a man aged 50 to 60 with acute or convalescent COVID-19. The chain couples TRBV21-1 to TRBJ1-3; the listed D gene, TRBD1, was not tested against the DNA. TRBV21-1 constitutes a pseudogene. Sequencing input: peripheral blood. In DNA, the CDR3 is TGTGCCAGCACCCTCCCGGACAACATAACTGGAAACACCATATATTTT. Its protein is CASTLPDNITGNTIYF.